A selection of T cell receptor beta chains follows, all from one sample in a study of T cell responses to AZD1222 COVID-19 vaccine. The repertoire was sequenced with immunoSEQ multiplex PCR; TCRdb's copy has only in-frame clones and lacks some. Among 100,000 to 150,000 clones listed, around 89% were seen once. The input for sequencing was peripheral blood, taken on day 0 of MenACWY control vaccination. These receptors were collected from an adult in good health. The CDR3 runs from the conserved cysteine through the conserved F or W. Fields, in order: V gene, clone size, J gene, D gene, CDR3 protein, CDR3 DNA. The D gene is left open where the match is weak. Expanded clones are given a class, and other clones once, few, many or no size at all.

TRBV4-2	.	TRBJ2-7	.	CASSQDAAGAVSYEQYF	TGTGCCAGCAGCCAAGATGCGGCGGGGGCGGTCTCCTACGAGCAGTACTTC
TRBV11-2	.	TRBJ2-7	.	CASSFMGLEQYF	TGTGCCAGCAGCTTTATGGGGCTCGAGCAGTACTTC
TRBV19	.	TRBJ2-2	.	CASNNGPNTGELFF	TGTGCCAGTAATAACGGGCCGAACACCGGGGAGCTGTTTTTT
TRBV3-1/TRBV3-2	.	TRBJ2-7	.	CASSHSGTYEQYF	TGTGCCAGCAGCCACTCGGGAACCTACGAGCAGTACTTC
TRBV2	.	TRBJ2-7	TRBD1	CASSSPGTGNPYEQYF	TGTGCCAGCAGTTCCCCCGGGACAGGGAACCCCTACGAGCAGTACTTC
TRBV27	few	TRBJ1-6	.	CASSVTGTYNSPLHF	TGTGCCAGCAGTGTAACAGGAACCTATAATTCACCCCTCCACTTT
TRBV28	.	TRBJ1-2	.	CASSRGNYGYTF	TGTGCCAGCAGCAGGGGCAACTATGGCTACACCTTC
TRBV12-3/TRBV12-4	.	TRBJ2-5	.	CASSSPGETQYF	TGTGCCAGCAGTTCCCCAGGGGAAACCCAGTACTTC
TRBV29-1	.	TRBJ1-1	.	CSVEGRLGDTEAFF	TGCAGCGTTGAAGGAAGGTTGGGGGACACTGAAGCTTTCTTT
TRBV4-2	once	TRBJ2-1	TRBD2	CASSQGASGNNEQFF	TGTGCCAGCAGCCAAGGTGCTAGCGGGAACAATGAGCAGTTCTTC
TRBV10-1	.	TRBJ2-7	.	CASSPPHEQYF	TGCGCCAGCAGTCCTCCCCACGAGCAGTACTTC
TRBV3-1/TRBV3-2	.	TRBJ2-2	.	CASSQGPRGPGELFF	TGTGCCAGCAGCCAAGGTCCCAGAGGCCCCGGGGAGCTGTTTTTT
TRBV9	.	TRBJ2-5	TRBD2	CASSPGLAGVLSAQETQYF	TGTGCCAGCAGCCCAGGACTAGCGGGAGTATTGAGCGCCCAAGAGACCCAGTACTTC
TRBV7-2	.	TRBJ1-6	TRBD1	CASSKGQGENSPLHF	TGTGCCAGCAGCAAGGGACAGGGGGAGAATTCACCCCTCCACTTT
TRBV9	.	TRBJ2-1	.	CASSVVHNEQFF	TGTGCCAGCAGCGTAGTCCACAATGAGCAGTTCTTC
TRBV7-2	once	TRBJ2-7	TRBD2	CASSLAGTSGNYEQYF	TGTGCCAGCAGCTTAGCTGGGACTAGCGGGAACTACGAGCAGTACTTC
TRBV27	.	TRBJ2-7	TRBD1	CASSLGQGNEQYF	TGTGCCAGCAGTTTGGGACAGGGGAACGAGCAGTACTTC
TRBV11-2	.	TRBJ1-1	.	CASSLVGAFEAFF	TGTGCCAGCAGCTTAGTAGGCGCCTTTGAAGCTTTCTTT
TRBV18	.	TRBJ2-7	TRBD1	CASSPRGQVLQYEQYF	TGTGCCAGCTCACCCCGAGGACAGGTGCTCCAATACGAGCAGTACTTC
TRBV6-4	.	TRBJ2-2	TRBD2	CASSPGTSGASNTGELFF	TGTGCCAGCAGCCCCGGGACTAGCGGGGCATCGAACACCGGGGAGCTGTTTTTT
TRBV10-3	.	TRBJ1-1	.	CAISERAGSVGTEAFF	TGTGCCATCAGTGAGCGGGCAGGGTCAGTTGGCACTGAAGCTTTCTTT
TRBV25-1	once	TRBJ1-2	TRBD1	CASSPGQGAHGYTF	TGTGCCAGCAGCCCGGGACAGGGGGCACATGGCTACACCTTC
TRBV2	.	TRBJ2-3	TRBD1	CASVMGQGYTDTQYF	TGTGCCAGCGTTATGGGACAGGGGTACACAGATACGCAGTATTTT
TRBV7-9	.	TRBJ1-5	.	CASSDRWDQPQHF	TGTGCCAGCTCTGACAGGTGGGATCAGCCCCAGCATTTT
TRBV6-6	.	TRBJ2-2	TRBD1	CASSTTGGFTGELFF	TGTGCCAGCAGTACGACAGGGGGGTTCACCGGGGAGCTGTTTTTT
TRBV6-2/TRBV6-3	.	TRBJ1-5	.	CASSYEKTRDLHSNQPQHF	TGTGCCAGCAGTTACGAGAAGACCAGGGACCTCCATAGCAATCAGCCCCAGCATTTT
TRBV19	.	TRBJ2-1	.	CASSIPSQRRPYNEQFF	TGTGCCAGTAGTATCCCCAGTCAGCGGAGGCCCTACAATGAGCAGTTCTTC
TRBV7-3	few	TRBJ2-3	TRBD1	CASSIFQGADTQYF	TGTGCCAGCAGCATATTCCAGGGGGCAGATACGCAGTATTTT
TRBV12-3/TRBV12-4	.	TRBJ1-2	.	CASSWRVGGYTF	TGTGCCAGCAGTTGGAGGGTAGGTGGCTACACCTTC
TRBV13	.	TRBJ2-6	TRBD1	CASSFGWDRGNSGANVLTF	TGTGCCAGCAGCTTCGGTTGGGACAGGGGAAACTCTGGGGCCAACGTCCTGACTTTC
TRBV3-1/TRBV3-2	once	TRBJ2-5	.	CASSQKGRTRETQYF	TGTGCCAGCAGCCAAAAAGGAAGAACACGAGAGACCCAGTACTTC
TRBV5-1	.	TRBJ1-1	TRBD1	CASSSGGNSEAFF	TGCGCCAGCAGCTCAGGGGGTAACAGTGAAGCTTTCTTT
TRBV7-6	.	TRBJ2-2	TRBD2	CASSEGIPGLNTGELFF	TGTGCCAGCAGCGAAGGCATTCCGGGACTAAACACCGGGGAGCTGTTTTTT
TRBV10-1	.	TRBJ2-7	.	CASSENLGYEQYF	TGCGCCAGCAGTGAGAACCTCGGCTACGAGCAGTACTTC
TRBV7-2	.	TRBJ2-5	.	CASEFLGQETQYF	TGTGCCAGCGAGTTTCTAGGGCAAGAGACCCAGTACTTC
TRBV30	once	TRBJ2-3	TRBD2	CAWSVGTTSGYTDTQYF	TGTGCCTGGAGTGTAGGAACGACTAGCGGATACACAGATACGCAGTATTTT
TRBV19	.	TRBJ2-7	.	CASSSHPGSGTYEQYF	TGTGCCAGTAGTTCACATCCGGGGAGTGGGACCTACGAGCAGTACTTC
TRBV3-1/TRBV3-2	.	TRBJ1-4	TRBD1	CASSQASQGVRGNYEKLFF	TGTGCCAGCAGCCAAGCCTCACAGGGGGTCAGGGGGAATTATGAAAAACTGTTTTTT
TRBV5-1	.	TRBJ2-2	.	CASSPTRSPGELFF	TGCGCCAGCAGCCCGACTAGGTCCCCCGGGGAGCTGTTTTTT
TRBV24-1	once	TRBJ1-2	.	CATSDSDRSHGYTF	TGTGCCACCAGTGATTCGGACCGCAGCCATGGCTACACCTTC
TRBV5-1	.	TRBJ2-2	.	CASSLNKPTGELFF	TGCGCCAGCAGCTTGAACAAACCCACCGGGGAGCTGTTTTTT
TRBV24-1	.	TRBJ1-5	.	CATSAHTTTGMFGDNQPQHF	TGTGCCACCAGTGCCCACACTACGACAGGTATGTTTGGTGATAATCAGCCCCAGCATTTT
TRBV2	.	TRBJ1-2	TRBD1	CASSGTGDLGYTF	TGTGCCAGCAGTGGCACAGGGGACCTTGGCTACACCTTC
TRBV11-3	.	TRBJ1-6	.	CASSLSNSPLHF	TGTGCCAGCAGCTTGAGTAATTCACCCCTCCACTTT
TRBV13	.	TRBJ2-1	.	CASSLGWNEQFF	TGTGCCAGCAGCTTAGGTTGGAATGAGCAGTTCTTC
TRBV5-5	.	TRBJ1-1	.	CASSLAGGRALKNTEAFF	TGTGCCAGCAGCTTGGCCGGAGGCAGGGCGTTAAAGAACACTGAAGCTTTCTTT
TRBV12-3/TRBV12-4	.	TRBJ1-1	.	CASSKNTEAFF	TGTGCCAGCAGTAAGAACACTGAAGCTTTCTTT
TRBV10-3	once	TRBJ1-1	TRBD1	CAISESLGQGLMNTEAFF	TGTGCCATCAGTGAGTCCCTGGGACAGGGTTTGATGAACACTGAAGCTTTCTTT
TRBV11-3	.	TRBJ2-7	TRBD2	CASSKASGSSYEQYF	TGTGCCAGCAGCAAGGCTAGCGGGAGCTCCTACGAGCAGTACTTC